This TCR beta chain stems from a study of cytomegalovirus exposure and HLA in healthy donors. Study findings and constraints: Fewer N-insertions than the roughly 670-donor mean were reportedly shown by an Asian-associated ancestry cluster in a later analysis. About 87% or about 30% of the time was how often most TCR beta V segments were productive, according to an earlier analysis.

Regarding this clone: Its antigen remains unknown.

The CDR3 runs to 14 residues. Per germline, CDR1 MGHRA and CDR2 YSYEKL. Between the trimmed V and J ends, which lost 0 bases and 7 bases, there was a span of 10 bases. The PCR had 60 Vbeta and 13 Jbeta primers. Libraries were prepared by immunoSEQ multiplex PCR; TCRdb keeps only in-frame clonotypes and omits some of them. The sample gives roughly 100,000 clones, around 72% of which show up once; approximately 2% is in the top ten. The clonotype originates from a young man in good health and CMV-seronegative. The V and J genes are TRBV4-1 and TRBJ2-1; D perhaps matches TRBD2 (5 bases). The sample comprised PBMCs. This CDR3 reads CASSQDGTSNEQFF. CDR3 nucleotides: TGCGCCAGCAGCCAAGATGGTACTAGTAATGAGCAGTTCTTC.